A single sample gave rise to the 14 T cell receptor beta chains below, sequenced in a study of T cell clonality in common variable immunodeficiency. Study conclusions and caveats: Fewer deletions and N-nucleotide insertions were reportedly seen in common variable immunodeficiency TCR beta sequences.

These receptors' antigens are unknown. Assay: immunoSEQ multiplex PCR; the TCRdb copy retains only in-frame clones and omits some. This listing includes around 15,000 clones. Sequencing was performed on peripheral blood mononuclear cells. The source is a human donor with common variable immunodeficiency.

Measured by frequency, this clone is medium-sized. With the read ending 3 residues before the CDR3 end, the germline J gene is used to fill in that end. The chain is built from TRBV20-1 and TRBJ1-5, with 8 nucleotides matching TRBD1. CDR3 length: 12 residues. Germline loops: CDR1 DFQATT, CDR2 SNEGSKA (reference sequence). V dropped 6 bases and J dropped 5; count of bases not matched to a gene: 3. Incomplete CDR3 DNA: TGCAGTGCCGGGACAGGAGATCAGCCC. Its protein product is CSAGTGDQP. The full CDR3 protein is CSAGTGDQPQHF.

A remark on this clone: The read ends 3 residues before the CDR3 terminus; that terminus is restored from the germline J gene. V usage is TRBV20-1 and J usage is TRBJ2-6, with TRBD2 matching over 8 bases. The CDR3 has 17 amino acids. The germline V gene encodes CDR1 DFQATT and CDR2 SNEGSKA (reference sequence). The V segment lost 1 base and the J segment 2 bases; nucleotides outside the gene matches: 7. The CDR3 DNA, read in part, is TGCAGTGCTAGAGGCCAGCGGGAGAGGACTGGGGCCAACGTC. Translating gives CSARGQRERTGANV. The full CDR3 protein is CSARGQRERTGANVLTF.

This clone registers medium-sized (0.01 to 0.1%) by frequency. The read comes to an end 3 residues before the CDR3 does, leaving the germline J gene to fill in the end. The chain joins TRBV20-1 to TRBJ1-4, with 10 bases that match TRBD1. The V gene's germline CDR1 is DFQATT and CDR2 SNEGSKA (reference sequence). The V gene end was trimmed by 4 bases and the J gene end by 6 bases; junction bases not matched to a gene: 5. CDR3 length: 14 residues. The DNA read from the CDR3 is TGCAGTGCTACCTCGACAGGGGGCTATGAAAAA. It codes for CSATSTGGYEK. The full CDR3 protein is CSATSTGGYEKLFF.

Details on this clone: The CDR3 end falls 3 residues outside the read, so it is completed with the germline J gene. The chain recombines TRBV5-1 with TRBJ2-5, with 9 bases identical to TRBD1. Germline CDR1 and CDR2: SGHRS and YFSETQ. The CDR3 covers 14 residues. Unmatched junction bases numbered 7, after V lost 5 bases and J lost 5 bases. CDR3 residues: CASRTNRGLETQYF. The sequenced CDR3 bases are TGCGCCAGCAGAACTAACAGGGGGCTGGAGACC.

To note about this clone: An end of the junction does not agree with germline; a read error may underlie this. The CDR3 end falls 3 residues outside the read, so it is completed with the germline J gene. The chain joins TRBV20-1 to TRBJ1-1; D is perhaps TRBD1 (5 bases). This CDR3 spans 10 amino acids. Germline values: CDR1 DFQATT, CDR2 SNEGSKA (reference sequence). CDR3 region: CSARDTEAFF. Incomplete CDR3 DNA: TGCAGTGCTAGGGACACCGAA.

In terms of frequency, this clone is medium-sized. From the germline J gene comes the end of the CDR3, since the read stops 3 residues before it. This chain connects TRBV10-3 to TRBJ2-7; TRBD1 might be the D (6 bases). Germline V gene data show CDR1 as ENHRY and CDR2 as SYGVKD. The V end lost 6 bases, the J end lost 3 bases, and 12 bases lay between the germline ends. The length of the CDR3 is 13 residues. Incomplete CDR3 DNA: TGTGCCATCAGCCCCAGGGGTGTCTACGAG. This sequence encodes CAISPRGVYE. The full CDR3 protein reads CAISPRGVYEQYF.

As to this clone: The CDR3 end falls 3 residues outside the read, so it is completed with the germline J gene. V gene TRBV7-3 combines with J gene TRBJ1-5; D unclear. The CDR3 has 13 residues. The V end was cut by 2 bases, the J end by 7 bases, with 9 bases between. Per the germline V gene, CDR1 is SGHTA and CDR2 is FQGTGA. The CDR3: CASSLSGGQPQHF. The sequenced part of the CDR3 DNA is TGTGCCAGCAGCTTATCAGGTGGGCAGCCC.

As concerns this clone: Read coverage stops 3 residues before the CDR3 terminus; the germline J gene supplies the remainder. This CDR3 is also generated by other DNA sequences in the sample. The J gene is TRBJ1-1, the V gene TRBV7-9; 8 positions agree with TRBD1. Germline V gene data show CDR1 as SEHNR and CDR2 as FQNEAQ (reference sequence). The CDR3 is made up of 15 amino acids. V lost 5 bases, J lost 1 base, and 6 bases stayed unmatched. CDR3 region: CASSPRDRTNTEAFF. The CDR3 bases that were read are TGTGCCAGCAGCCCCCGGGACAGGACGAACACTGAA.

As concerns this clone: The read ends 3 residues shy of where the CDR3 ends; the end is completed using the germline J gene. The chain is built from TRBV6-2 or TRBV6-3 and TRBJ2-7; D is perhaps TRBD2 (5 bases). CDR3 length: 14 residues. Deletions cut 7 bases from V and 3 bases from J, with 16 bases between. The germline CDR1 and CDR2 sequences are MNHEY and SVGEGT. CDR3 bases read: TGTGCCAGCACCTGGGCGGGCAACGGCTACGAG. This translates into CASTWAGNGYE. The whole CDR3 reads CASTWAGNGYEQYF.

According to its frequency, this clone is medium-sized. This CDR3 reads CASSIDTYNEQFF. The part of the CDR3 DNA that was read is TGTGCCAGCAGTATTGACACATACAATGAG. The gene calls are TRBV2 and TRBJ2-1, with no clear D. The read gets to within 3 residues of the CDR3 end, and the germline J gene fills in the rest. CDR3 length: 13 residues. CDR1 is SNHLY and CDR2 is FYNNEI in the germline V gene. V lost 5 bases to trimming and J lost 4 bases, with 9 bases between them. The full variable domain, with the rest looked up from reference TRBV2 and TRBJ2-1, is EPEVTQTPSHQVTQMGQEVILRCVPISNHLYFYWYRQILGQKVEFLVSFYNNEISEKSEIFDDQFSVERPDGSNFTLKIRSTKLEDSAMYFCASSIDTYNEQFFGPGTRLTVL.

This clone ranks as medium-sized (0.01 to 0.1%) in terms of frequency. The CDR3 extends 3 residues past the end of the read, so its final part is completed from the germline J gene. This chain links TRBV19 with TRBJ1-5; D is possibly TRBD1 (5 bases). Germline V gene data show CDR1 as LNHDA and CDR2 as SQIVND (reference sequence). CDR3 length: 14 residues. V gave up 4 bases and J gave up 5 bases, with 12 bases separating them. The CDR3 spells CASSTSGPYQPQHF. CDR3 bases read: TGTGCCAGTAGTACATCAGGGCCCTATCAGCCC.

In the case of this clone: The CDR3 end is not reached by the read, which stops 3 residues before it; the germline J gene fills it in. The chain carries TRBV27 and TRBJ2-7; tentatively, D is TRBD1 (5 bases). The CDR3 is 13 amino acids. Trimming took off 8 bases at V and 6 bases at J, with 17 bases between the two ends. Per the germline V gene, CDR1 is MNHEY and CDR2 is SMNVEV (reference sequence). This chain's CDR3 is CASGAGWVSEQYF. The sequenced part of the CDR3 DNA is TGTGCCAGCGGGGCAGGGTGGGTCAGCGAG.

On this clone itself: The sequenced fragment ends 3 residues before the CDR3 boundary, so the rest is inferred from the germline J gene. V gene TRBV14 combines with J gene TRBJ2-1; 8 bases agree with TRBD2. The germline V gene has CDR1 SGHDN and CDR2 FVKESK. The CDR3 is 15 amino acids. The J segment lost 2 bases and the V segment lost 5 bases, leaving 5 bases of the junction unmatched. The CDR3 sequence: CASSYSGVTYNEQFF. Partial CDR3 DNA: TGTGCCAGCAGCTATAGCGGGGTAACCTACAATGAG.

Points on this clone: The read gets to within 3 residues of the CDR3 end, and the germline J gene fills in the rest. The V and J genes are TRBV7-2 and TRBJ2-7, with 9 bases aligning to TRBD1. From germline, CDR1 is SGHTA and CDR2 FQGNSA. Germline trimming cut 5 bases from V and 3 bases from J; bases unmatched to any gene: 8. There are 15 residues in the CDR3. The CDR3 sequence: CASSRTGGIDYEQYF. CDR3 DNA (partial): TGTGCCAGCAGCCGCACAGGGGGCATTGACTACGAG.